This T cell receptor beta chain derives from a study of blood T cells in healthy people across ages. Points from the study as a whole: Higher diversity, along with more naive CD4+ cells, distinguished long-lived donors from aged donors.

The authors ran a second PCR of roughly 6 to 11 cycles using a sample-barcoded 5' primer and a J-beta primer mix. TCRdb independently ran MiXCR on the 5' RACE reads; one entry per CDR3 protein. The sample lists about 830,000 distinct CDR3 sequences; nearly 60% were seen once. The V gene end was trimmed by 0 bases and the J gene end by 8 bases; junction bases not matched to a gene: 12. The CDR3 runs to 16 residues. From germline, CDR1 is GTSNPN and CDR2 SVGIG (reference sequence). Of note for this clonotype: Its target is not known.

Sequencing input: blood. This TCR came from a man younger than 45 in good health. This rearrangement joins TRBV30 to TRBJ2-2; 7 nucleotides align to TRBD2. The CDR3 bases are TGTGCCTGGAGTGTACGGGGCCTGCGGGAGTGGGGGGAGCTGTTTTTT. It yields the protein CAWSVRGLREWGELFF.